One and the same sample provided the 32 T cell receptor beta chains below, sequenced in a study of blood T cell repertoires in COVID-19. Data came from immunoSEQ multiplex PCR; TCRdb stores just in-frame clones and leaves some out. Of around 260,000 clones in the sample, about 80% are singletons; the top ten hold around a sixth. Sequenced material: peripheral blood. The receptors derive from a person aged 65 to 85 with COVID-19, enrolled during active disease.

The J gene is TRBJ2-7, the V gene TRBV25-1; 7 positions agree with TRBD1. Germline V gene data show CDR1 as MGHDK and CDR2 as SYGVNS. The CDR3 loop spans 11 amino acids. V gave up 8 bases and J gave up 7 bases; unmatched junction bases: 5. CDR3 sequence (DNA): TGTGCCAGCGTAACAGGGGCAGAGCAGTACTTC. It encodes CASVTGAEQYF.

This clone was found a few times. The chain uses TRBV2 and TRBJ1-4; 8 bases agree with TRBD1. The V segment lost 3 bases and the J segment 5 bases; nucleotides outside the gene matches: 2. The germline CDR1 and CDR2 sequences are SNHLY and FYNNEI. The CDR3 runs to 14 residues. The CDR3 sequence is CASSEDRVNEKLFF. The CDR3 DNA is TGTGCCAGCAGTGAGGACAGGGTAAATGAAAAACTGTTTTTT.

The J gene is TRBJ1-1, the V gene TRBV7-3, with D maybe TRBD1 (5 bases). V was shortened by 2 bases and J by 0 bases, with 10 bases between the two germline ends. CDR1 SGHTA and CDR2 FQGTGA come from the germline V gene. The CDR3 is 15 amino acids. The CDR3 DNA follows: TGTGCCAGCAGCTTATTGGGGGGAGTGAACACTGAAGCTTTCTTT. Its protein product is CASSLLGGVNTEAFF. Full variable domain (remainder filled in from reference TRBV7-3 and TRBJ1-1): GAGVSQTPSNKVTEKGKYVELRCDPISGHTALYWYRQSLGQGPEFLIYFQGTGAADDSGLPNDRFFAVRPEGSVSTLKIQRTERGDSAVYLCASSLLGGVNTEAFFGQGTRLTVV.

The chain is built from TRBV19 and TRBJ2-1; 7 bases align to TRBD2. V shed 4 bases and J 6 bases; nucleotides not matched to a gene: 6. This CDR3 spans 14 amino acids. Germline assignment: CDR1 LNHDA and CDR2 SQIVND (reference sequence). CDR3 protein: CASSRQWEGNEQFF. The CDR3, as DNA: TGTGCCAGTAGTAGGCAATGGGAGGGCAATGAGCAGTTCTTC.

A remark on this clone: The same CDR3 is also encoded by other DNA sequences in this sample. The rearrangement joins TRBV7-2 to TRBJ2-7; 12 nucleotides align to TRBD2. CDR1 and CDR2 from the germline V gene are SGHTA and FQGNSA. The V and J ends lost 0 bases and 7 bases, in that order; junction bases with no gene match: 4. The CDR3 is 15 amino acids. CDR3 amino acids: CASSLALAGGREQYF. Here the CDR3 DNA reads TGTGCCAGCAGCTTAGCCCTAGCGGGAGGGCGGGAGCAGTACTTC. Drawing the rest from reference TRBV7-2 and TRBJ2-7, the complete variable domain is GAGVSQSPSNKVTEKGKDVELRCDPISGHTALYWYRQSLGQGLEFLIYFQGNSAPDKSGLPSDRFSAERTGGSVSTLTIQRTQQEDSAVYLCASSLALAGGREQYFGPGTRLTVT.

The chain employs TRBV19 and TRBJ2-2; 11 positions agree with TRBD1. The CDR3 is 16 amino acids. The V gene end was trimmed by 5 bases and the J gene end by 4 bases; junction bases not matched to a gene: 6. The germline CDR1 and CDR2 sequences are LNHDA and SQIVND (reference sequence). The CDR3 sequence is CASSPRGQGGTGELFF. The CDR3 DNA follows: TGTGCCAGTAGTCCGAGGGGACAGGGGGGCACCGGGGAGCTGTTTTTT.

This clone is a singleton in its sample. The chain is built from TRBV6-5 and TRBJ1-5; 7 nucleotides align to TRBD1. With V trimmed by 6 bases and J by 7 bases, 9 bases remained unmatched. Germline V CDR1 and CDR2: MNHEY, SVGAGI. The CDR3 is 14 amino acids. CDR3 in amino acids: CASRVNRGWQPQHF. As DNA, the CDR3 is TGTGCCAGCAGGGTAAACAGGGGATGGCAGCCCCAGCATTTT.

The chain combines TRBV29-1 with TRBJ2-7, with 8 bases lining up with TRBD2. The J segment lost 0 bases and the V segment lost 6 bases, leaving 16 bases of the junction unmatched. Germline CDR1 reads SQVTM; CDR2 reads ANQGSEA. The CDR3 is 17 residues long. In DNA form, the CDR3 reads TGCAGCGTGAAGGGCACACCAAAAGCGGGGGACTCCTACGAGCAGTACTTC. The encoded protein is CSVKGTPKAGDSYEQYF.

With regard to this clone: One junction end does not reproduce the germline sequence, and a read error may be involved. The V gene is TRBV6-5, the J gene TRBJ2-4; TRBD2 agrees at 9 bases. Germline V gene data show CDR1 as MNHEY and CDR2 as SVGAGI. The length of the CDR3 is 14 residues. The DNA of the CDR3 is TGTGCCAGCAGGGTAGCGGGAGCCACAAACATTCAGTACTTC. Translation gives CASRVAGATNIQYF.

This clone appeared a few times. The chain carries TRBV7-2 and TRBJ1-6, with 10 bases aligning to TRBD1. Germline V gene data show CDR1 as SGHTA and CDR2 as FQGNSA. J gave up 6 bases and V 5 bases, and 4 bases lay outside the gene matches. This CDR3 contains 15 residues. CDR3 coding DNA: TGTGCCAGCAGCCCACGGACAGGGGGTAATTCACCCCTCCACTTT. Translation gives CASSPRTGGNSPLHF.

The chain joins TRBV18 to TRBJ1-5, with D tentatively TRBD1 (5 bases). This CDR3 spans 18 amino acids. V was cut by 1 base and J by 7 bases, with 23 bases left in between. Germline values: CDR1 KGHSH, CDR2 LQKENI. CDR3 amino acids: CASSPLSEDSARGQPQHF. The CDR3 region has the DNA TGTGCCAGCTCACCACTCTCCGAAGACAGCGCAAGGGGACAGCCCCAGCATTTT.

The chain combines TRBV18 with TRBJ2-1, with TRBD1 as a possible D gene (5 bases). Trimming took 3 bases from V and 7 from J, leaving 13 bases between them. The CDR3 length is 14 residues. Germline CDR1 reads KGHSH; CDR2 reads LQKENI. CDR3 nucleotides: TGTGCCAGCTCACCGCTGGACACCCGAAATGAGCAGTTCTTC. Translated, it gives CASSPLDTRNEQFF.

V and J are TRBV3-1 (or the pseudogene TRBV3-2) and TRBJ1-1; TRBD1 agrees at 7 bases. V was pared by 5 bases and J by 0 bases, with 9 bases of the junction left unmatched. The length of the CDR3 is 16 residues. Per germline, CDR1 LGHDT and CDR2 YNNKEL (reference sequence). The CDR3 loop is CASSSGTASMNTEAFF. The CDR3 nucleotides read TGTGCCAGCAGCTCCGGGACAGCCTCCATGAACACTGAAGCTTTCTTT.

The chain carries TRBV30 and TRBJ1-5; D not certain. Trimming stripped 0 bases from V and 9 bases from J, with 21 bases between. Per the germline V gene, CDR1 is GTSNPN and CDR2 is SVGIG (reference sequence). The CDR3 runs 16 residues. CDR3 in DNA: TGTGCCTGGAGTGTAGGGCTATTGGGAGGAATCGCGCCCCAGCATTTT. This gives the protein CAWSVGLLGGIAPQHF.

The V gene is TRBV24-1, the J gene TRBJ1-5; the match to TRBD1 covers 9 bases. The CDR3 is 19 amino acids. Unmatched junction bases numbered 18, after V lost 7 bases and J lost 3 bases. The germline V gene has CDR1 KGHDR and CDR2 SFDVKD. The CDR3 DNA follows: TGTGCCACCAGCGGTAAGAGAACCCGGGACAGGGTTTTCAATCAGCCCCAGCATTTT. Amino acids: CATSGKRTRDRVFNQPQHF.

This sequence joins TRBV7-2 and TRBJ1-1; TRBD1 matches 7 bases. In germline, CDR1 is SGHTA, CDR2 FQGNSA. V lost 1 base to trimming and J lost 6 bases; unmatched junction nucleotides: 8. The length of the CDR3 is 15 residues. This CDR3 is CASSLDRGPRAEAFF. In DNA, the CDR3 is TGTGCCAGCAGCTTAGACAGGGGCCCGAGGGCTGAAGCTTTCTTT.

The gene calls are TRBV27 and TRBJ2-5, with 11 nucleotides matching TRBD2. Losses at the gene ends were 1 base for V and 4 bases for J; bases not matched to a gene: 8. The CDR3 is 17 amino acids. CDR1 MNHEY and CDR2 SMNVEV come from the germline V gene (reference sequence). Here the CDR3 reads CASSLFAGLAERETQYF. CDR3 bases: TGTGCCAGCAGTTTATTCGCGGGACTAGCGGAGCGAGAGACCCAGTACTTC.

The chain links TRBV5-1 to TRBJ2-7, with a possible D match to TRBD1 (5 bases). The CDR3 extends over 15 amino acids. V was cut by 4 bases and J by 3 bases, with 17 bases left in between. Per the germline V gene, CDR1 is SGHRS and CDR2 is YFSETQ. The CDR3 sequence is CASSLGQVSLYEQYF. DNA for the CDR3: TGCGCCAGCAGCCTAGGACAAGTAAGCCTCTACGAGCAGTACTTC.

This rearrangement joins TRBV9 to TRBJ1-3, with a possible D match to TRBD1 (6 bases). Germline loops: CDR1 SGDLS, CDR2 YYNGEE. The CDR3 runs to 16 residues. V lost 3 bases and J 4 bases, leaving 17 bases between the germline ends. The CDR3 DNA reads as TGTGCCAGCAGCGCCGAACCCGCGGGGGCCGGAAACACCATATATTTT. Translation: CASSAEPAGAGNTIYF. Full variable domain (outside the CDR3, taken from reference TRBV9 and TRBJ1-3): DSGVTQTPKHLITATGQRVTLRCSPRSGDLSVYWYQQSLDQGLQFLIQYYNGEERAKGNILERFSAQQFPDLHSELNLSSLELGDSALYFCASSAEPAGAGNTIYFGEGSWLTVV.

V usage is TRBV10-3 and J usage is TRBJ1-6, with 9 bases lining up with TRBD1. Germline CDR1 reads ENHRY; CDR2 reads SYGVKD. The CDR3 loop spans 11 amino acids. Trimming cost V 10 bases and J 16 bases; bases outside gene matches: 8. The CDR3 spells CASFGTGKLHF. The CDR3 nucleotides read TGTGCCAGTTTCGGGACAGGGAAACTCCACTTT.

This clone was detected once. CDR3 DNA sequence: TGTGCCAGTCACGTCAGGGACAGGGGAAATAGTGAGCAGTTCTTC. This codes for CASHVRDRGNSEQFF. The V gene is TRBV19, the J gene TRBJ2-1; 10 nucleotides match TRBD1. This CDR3 has 15 residues. The J segment lost 9 bases and the V segment lost 8 bases, leaving 13 bases of the junction unmatched. Germline CDR1 and CDR2: LNHDA and SQIVND (reference sequence).

The chain combines TRBV29-1 with TRBJ2-3, with TRBD2 matching over 12 bases. V trimming: 7 bases; J trimming: 8 bases; junction bases outside the gene matches: 10. The germline V gene has CDR1 SQVTM and CDR2 ANQGSEA. This CDR3 comprises 14 residues. CDR3 residues: CSAVTSGGLSTQYF. In DNA, the CDR3 is TGCAGCGCTGTGACTAGCGGGGGTCTTTCTACGCAGTATTTT.

The genes are TRBV28 and TRBJ2-3, with D possibly being TRBD2 (6 bases). V lost 5 bases and J lost 5, with 11 bases in between. Germline assignment: CDR1 MDHEN and CDR2 SYDVKM. This CDR3 has 13 amino acids. The CDR3 DNA follows: TGTGCCAGCAGTCTAGGGAGGATAGATACGCAGTATTTT. This translates into CASSLGRIDTQYF.

The chain joins TRBV9 to TRBJ2-3; the D gene is possibly TRBD1 (5 bases). Trimming stripped 2 bases from V and 0 bases from J, with 10 bases between. The CDR3 extends over 15 amino acids. Germline CDR1 and CDR2: SGDLS and YYNGEE. The DNA for the CDR3 is TGTGCCAGCAGCGTTGGGGCCACGAGCACAGATACGCAGTATTTT. Translating it yields CASSVGATSTDTQYF.

V is TRBV18 and J is TRBJ1-1; possible D gene TRBD1, 5 bases. Germline V gives CDR1 KGHSH, CDR2 LQKENI. This CDR3 is built from 13 residues. Trimming pared 6 bases from V and 5 bases from J, leaving 13 bases between. The CDR3 loop is CASSGGVMTEAFF. The CDR3 DNA reads TGTGCCAGCTCTGGAGGGGTTATGACTGAAGCTTTCTTT. Full variable domain (remainder filled in from reference TRBV18 and TRBJ1-1): NAGVMQNPRHLVRRRGQEARLRCSPMKGHSHVYWYRQLPEEGLKFMVYLQKENIIDESGMPKERFSAEFPKEGPSILRIQQVVRGDSAAYFCASSGGVMTEAFFGQGTRLTVV.

The genes are TRBV20-1 and TRBJ1-2; 7 bases line up with TRBD1. The CDR3 has 10 amino acids. Looked up from germline, CDR1 is DFQATT and CDR2 is SNEGSKA (reference sequence). The DNA of the CDR3 is TGCAGCCCAGACAGGGTTGGCTACACCTTC. It translates to CSPDRVGYTF.

V usage is TRBV28 and J usage is TRBJ2-7, with TRBD2 identical over 7 bases. The junction had 7 bases not matched to a gene; V was cut back by 5 bases and J by 3 bases. Looked up from germline, CDR1 is MDHEN and CDR2 is SYDVKM. This CDR3 region has 14 residues. The CDR3 coding sequence is TGTGCCAGCAGTCGCGGGGGAGGCGGCTACGAGCAGTACTTC. Its protein is CASSRGGGGYEQYF. The full variable domain, its missing parts supplied by reference TRBV28 and TRBJ2-7, is DVKVTQSSRYLVKRTGEKVFLECVQDMDHENMFWYRQDPGLGLRLIYFSYDVKMKEKGDIPEGYSVSREKKERFSLILESASTNQTSMYLCASSRGGGGYEQYFGPGTRLTVT.

The genes are TRBV6-1 and TRBJ1-2; D is possibly TRBD1 (6 bases). V was trimmed by 4 bases and J by 7 bases, leaving 22 bases between them. The CDR3 consists of 16 residues. Looked up from germline, CDR1 is MNHNS and CDR2 is SASEGT. The CDR3 DNA follows: TGTGCCAGCAGTGCGGAGACAGGCCCTGCGATCGGTGGCTACACCTTC. This encodes CASSAETGPAIGGYTF.

CDR3: CASSVQERYEQYF. The CDR3, as DNA: TGTGCCAGCAGTGTACAGGAAAGGTACGAGCAGTACTTC. The chain links TRBV6-6 to TRBJ2-7, with a weak D call TRBD1 (5 bases). Per the germline V gene, CDR1 is MNHNY and CDR2 is SVGAGI (reference sequence). The CDR3 consists of 13 residues. Trimming shortened V by 5 bases and J by 4 bases, and 12 bases separated the two germline ends.

The rearrangement uses TRBV25-1 and TRBJ2-2; TRBD2 is a possible D gene (6 bases). The length of the CDR3 is 16 residues. CDR1 is MGHDK, CDR2 SYGVNS, per germline. The V end was cut by 1 base, the J end by 1 base, with 10 bases between. Written as DNA, the CDR3 is TGTGCCAGCAGTGAATCGGGGACTCTGAACACCGGGGAGCTGTTTTTT. This encodes CASSESGTLNTGELFF.

V usage is TRBV7-2 and J usage is TRBJ1-2; a weak D match, TRBD1 (6 bases). CDR1 SGHTA and CDR2 FQGNSA come from the germline V gene. The V and J ends lost 5 bases and 4 bases respectively, with 23 bases between them. This CDR3 spans 17 amino acids. The CDR3 loop is CASSPKIGQLGPYGYTF. The CDR3 DNA is TGTGCCAGCAGCCCGAAAATTGGACAGCTGGGTCCCTATGGCTACACCTTC. The entire variable domain, with the rest obtained from reference TRBV7-2 and TRBJ1-2, is as follows: GAGVSQSPSNKVTEKGKDVELRCDPISGHTALYWYRQSLGQGLEFLIYFQGNSAPDKSGLPSDRFSAERTGGSVSTLTIQRTQQEDSAVYLCASSPKIGQLGPYGYTFGSGTRLTVV.

The genes are TRBV6-2 or TRBV6-3 and TRBJ2-3; TRBD2 matches at 12 bases. This CDR3 is built from 18 residues. From germline, CDR1 is MNHEY and CDR2 SVGEGT. The V segment lost 3 bases and the J segment 4 bases; nucleotides outside the gene matches: 11. This chain's CDR3 is CASSYSSGRALAPDTQYF. The CDR3 DNA reads as TGTGCCAGCAGTTATTCTAGCGGGAGGGCCCTGGCACCAGATACGCAGTATTTT.